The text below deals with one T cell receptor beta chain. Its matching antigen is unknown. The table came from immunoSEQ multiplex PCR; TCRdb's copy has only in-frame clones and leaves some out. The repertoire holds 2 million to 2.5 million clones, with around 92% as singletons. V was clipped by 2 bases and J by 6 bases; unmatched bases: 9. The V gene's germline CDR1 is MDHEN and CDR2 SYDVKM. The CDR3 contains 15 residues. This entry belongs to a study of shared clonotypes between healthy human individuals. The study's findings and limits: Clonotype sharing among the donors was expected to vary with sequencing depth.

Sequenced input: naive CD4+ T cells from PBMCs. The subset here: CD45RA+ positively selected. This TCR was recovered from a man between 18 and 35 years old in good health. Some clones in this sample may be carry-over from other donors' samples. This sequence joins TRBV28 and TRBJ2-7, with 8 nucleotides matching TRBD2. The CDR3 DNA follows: TGTGCCAGCAGTTTACCTGCCAGCGGGAGAGCCGAGCAGTACTTC. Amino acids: CASSLPASGRAEQYF.